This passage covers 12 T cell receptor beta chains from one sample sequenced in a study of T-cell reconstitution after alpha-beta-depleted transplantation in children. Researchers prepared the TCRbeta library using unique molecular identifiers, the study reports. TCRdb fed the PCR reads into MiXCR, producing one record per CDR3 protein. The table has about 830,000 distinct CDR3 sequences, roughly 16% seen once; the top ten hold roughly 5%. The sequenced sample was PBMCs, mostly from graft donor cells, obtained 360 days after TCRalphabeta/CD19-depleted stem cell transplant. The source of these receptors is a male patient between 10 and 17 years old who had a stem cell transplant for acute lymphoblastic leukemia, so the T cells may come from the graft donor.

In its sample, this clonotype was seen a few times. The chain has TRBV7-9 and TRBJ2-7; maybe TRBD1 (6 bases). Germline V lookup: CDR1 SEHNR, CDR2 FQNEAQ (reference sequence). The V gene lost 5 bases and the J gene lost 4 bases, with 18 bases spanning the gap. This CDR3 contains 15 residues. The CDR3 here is CASSDGQHSTYEQYF. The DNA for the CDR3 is TGTGCCAGCAGCGATGGACAGCATTCAACTTACGAGCAGTACTTC.

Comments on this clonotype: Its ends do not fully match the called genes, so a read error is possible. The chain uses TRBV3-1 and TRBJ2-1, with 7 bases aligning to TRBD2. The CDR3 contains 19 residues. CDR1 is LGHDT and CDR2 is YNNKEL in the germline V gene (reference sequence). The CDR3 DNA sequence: TGTGCCTGCAGCCTTAGCGGGTACGATGTTTGGAGCTCCTACAATGAGCAGTTCTTC. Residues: CACSLSGYDVWSSYNEQFF.

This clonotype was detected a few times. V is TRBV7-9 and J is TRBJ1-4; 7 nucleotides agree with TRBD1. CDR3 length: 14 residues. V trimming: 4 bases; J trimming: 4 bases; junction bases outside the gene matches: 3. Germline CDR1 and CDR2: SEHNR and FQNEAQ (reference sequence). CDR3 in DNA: TGTGCCAGCAGCTCACAGGGGTATAATGAAAAACTGTTTTTT. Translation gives CASSSQGYNEKLFF.

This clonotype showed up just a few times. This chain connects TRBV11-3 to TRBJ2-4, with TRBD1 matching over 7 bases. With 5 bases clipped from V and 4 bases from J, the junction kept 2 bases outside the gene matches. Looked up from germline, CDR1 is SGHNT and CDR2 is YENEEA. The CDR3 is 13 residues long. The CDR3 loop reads CASSGGQKNIQYF. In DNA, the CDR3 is TGTGCCAGCAGCGGGGGACAGAAAAACATTCAGTACTTC.

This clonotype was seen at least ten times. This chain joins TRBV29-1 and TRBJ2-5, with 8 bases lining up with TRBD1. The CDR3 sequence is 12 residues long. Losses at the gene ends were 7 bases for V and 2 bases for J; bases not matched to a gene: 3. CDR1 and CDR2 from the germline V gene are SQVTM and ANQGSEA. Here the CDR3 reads CSAWTGQETQYF. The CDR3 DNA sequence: TGCAGCGCCTGGACAGGGCAAGAGACCCAGTACTTC. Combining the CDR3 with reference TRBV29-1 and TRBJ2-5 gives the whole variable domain SAVISQKPSRDICQRGTSLTIQCQVDSQVTMMFWYRQQPGQSLTLIATANQGSEATYESGFVIDKFPISRPNLTFSTLTVSNMSPEDSSIYLCSAWTGQETQYFGPGTRLLVL.

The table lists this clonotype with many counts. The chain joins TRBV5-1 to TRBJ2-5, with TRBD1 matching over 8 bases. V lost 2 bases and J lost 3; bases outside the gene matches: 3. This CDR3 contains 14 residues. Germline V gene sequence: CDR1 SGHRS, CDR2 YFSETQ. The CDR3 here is CASSFSTGEETQYF. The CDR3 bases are TGCGCCAGCAGCTTCTCGACAGGGGAAGAGACCCAGTACTTC.

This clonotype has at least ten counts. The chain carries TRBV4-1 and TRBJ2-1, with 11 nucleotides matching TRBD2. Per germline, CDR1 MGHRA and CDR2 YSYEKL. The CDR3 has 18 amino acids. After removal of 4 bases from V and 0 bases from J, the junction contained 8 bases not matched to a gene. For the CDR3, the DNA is TGCGCCAGCAGCCGCCCTTTAGCGGGAGGGCCCTCCTACAATGAGCAGTTCTTC. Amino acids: CASSRPLAGGPSYNEQFF.

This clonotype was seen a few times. The CDR3 protein is CASSQPRGGSVRNEQFF. The CDR3 nucleotides read TGCGCCAGCAGCCAGCCTAGGGGCGGGAGTGTGCGCAATGAGCAGTTCTTC. The chain recombines TRBV4-1 with TRBJ2-1; 7 bases align to TRBD2. Germline V gives CDR1 MGHRA, CDR2 YSYEKL. The trim removed 3 bases at V and 6 bases at J, leaving 14 bases unmatched. The length of the CDR3 is 17 residues.

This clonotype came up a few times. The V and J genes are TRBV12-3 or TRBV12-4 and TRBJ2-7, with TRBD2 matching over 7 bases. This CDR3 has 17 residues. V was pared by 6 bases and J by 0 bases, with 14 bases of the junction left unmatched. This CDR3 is CASSLPGLRDYSYEQYF. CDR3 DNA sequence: TGTGCCAGCAGCTTACCGGGGCTCCGGGACTACTCCTACGAGCAGTACTTC.

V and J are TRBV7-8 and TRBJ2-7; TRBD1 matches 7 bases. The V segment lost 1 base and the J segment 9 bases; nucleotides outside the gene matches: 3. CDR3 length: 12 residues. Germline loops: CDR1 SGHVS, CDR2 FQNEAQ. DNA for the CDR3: TGTGCCAGCAGCTTAGGGACAGGATGGCAGTACTTC. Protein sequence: CASSLGTGWQYF.

The CDR3 nucleotides are TGCGCCAGCAGTTTAGGCTCCACGGGGACTGAAGCTTTCTTT. Translation gives CASSLGSTGTEAFF. The rearrangement uses TRBV10-2 and TRBJ1-1; unclear D gene. Germline V gives CDR1 WSHSY, CDR2 SAAADI. The CDR3 is 14 residues long. V lost 5 bases to trimming and J lost 5 bases, with 15 bases between them.

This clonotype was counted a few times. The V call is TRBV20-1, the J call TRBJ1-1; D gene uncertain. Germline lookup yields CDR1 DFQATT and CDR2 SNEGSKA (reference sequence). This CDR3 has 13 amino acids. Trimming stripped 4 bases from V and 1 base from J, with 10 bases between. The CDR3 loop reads CSAITTENTEAFF. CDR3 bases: TGCAGTGCTATCACCACGGAGAACACTGAAGCTTTCTTT.